This T cell receptor (beta chain) was identified in a study of blood T cell repertoires in COVID-19. Study as a whole: COVID-19 samples collected from the United States, Italy and Spain covered acute and convalescent phases.

Per the germline V gene, CDR1 is LGHNA and CDR2 is YNFKEQ. There are 15 residues in the CDR3. The V and J ends lost 3 bases and 3 bases, in that order; junction bases with no gene match: 6. Per the original methods: Reference gene primer amplification gave estimated nucleated cell counts. Repertoires were generated with immunoSEQ multiplex PCR, while TCRdb's copy carries only in-frame clones and drops some. V and J calls and clone size are copied from that table; D and trimming were computed from the DNA. Of more than 150,000 clones listed, 90% are singletons. Material: peripheral blood. V and J are TRBV4-2 and TRBJ1-2; 8 bases fit TRBD1. The receptor's source is a man in his fifties with acute or convalescent COVID-19. Written as DNA, the CDR3 is TGTGCCAGCAGCCAGACAGGGGCTCGCGACTATGGCTACACCTTC. It translates to CASSQTGARDYGYTF.